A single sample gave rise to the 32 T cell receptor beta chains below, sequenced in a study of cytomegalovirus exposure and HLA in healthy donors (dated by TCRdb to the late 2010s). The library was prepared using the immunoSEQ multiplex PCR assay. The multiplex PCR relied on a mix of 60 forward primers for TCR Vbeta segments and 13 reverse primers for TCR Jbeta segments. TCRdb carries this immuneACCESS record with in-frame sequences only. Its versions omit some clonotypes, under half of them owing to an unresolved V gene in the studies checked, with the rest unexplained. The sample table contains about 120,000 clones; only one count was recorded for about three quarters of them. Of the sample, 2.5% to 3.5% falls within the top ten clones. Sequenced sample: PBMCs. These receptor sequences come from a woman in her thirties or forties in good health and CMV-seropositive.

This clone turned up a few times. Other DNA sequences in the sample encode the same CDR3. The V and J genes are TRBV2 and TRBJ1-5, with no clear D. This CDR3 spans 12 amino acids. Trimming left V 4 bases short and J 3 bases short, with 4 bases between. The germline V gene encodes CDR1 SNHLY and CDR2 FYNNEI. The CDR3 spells CASSGYNQPQHF. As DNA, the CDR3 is TGTGCCAGCAGTGGCTACAATCAGCCCCAGCATTTT.

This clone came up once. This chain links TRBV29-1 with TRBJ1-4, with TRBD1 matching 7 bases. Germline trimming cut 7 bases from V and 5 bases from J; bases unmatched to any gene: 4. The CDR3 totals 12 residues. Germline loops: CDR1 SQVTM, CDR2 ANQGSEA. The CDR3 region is CSANRGNEKLFF. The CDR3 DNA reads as TGCAGCGCAAACAGGGGAAATGAAAAACTGTTTTTT.

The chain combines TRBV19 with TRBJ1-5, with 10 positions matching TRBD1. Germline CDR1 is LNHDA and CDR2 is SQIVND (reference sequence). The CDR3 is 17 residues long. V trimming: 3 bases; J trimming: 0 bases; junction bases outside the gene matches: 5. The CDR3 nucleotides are TGTGCCAGTAGTATGGGGACAGGGGATTATAGCAATCAGCCCCAGCATTTT. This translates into CASSMGTGDYSNQPQHF.

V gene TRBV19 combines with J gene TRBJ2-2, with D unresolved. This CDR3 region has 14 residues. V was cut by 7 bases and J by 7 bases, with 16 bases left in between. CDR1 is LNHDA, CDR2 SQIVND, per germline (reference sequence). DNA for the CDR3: TGTGCCAGTACCCCATCCGAAGAGGTCGGGGAGCTGTTTTTT. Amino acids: CASTPSEEVGELFF. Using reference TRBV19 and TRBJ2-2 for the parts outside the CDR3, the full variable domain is DGGITQSPKYLFRKEGQNVTLSCEQNLNHDAMYWYRQDPGQGLRLIYYSQIVNDFQKGDIAEGYSVSREKKESFPLTVTSAQKNPTAFYLCASTPSEEVGELFFGEGSRLTVL.

For the CDR3, the DNA is TGTGCCTGGAGAATTCTGGACAGGGGGCATACTGAAGCTTTCTTT. Its protein product is CAWRILDRGHTEAFF. The J gene is TRBJ1-1, the V gene TRBV30, with 11 nucleotides matching TRBD1. The CDR3 contains 15 residues. Per germline, CDR1 GTSNPN and CDR2 SVGIG (reference sequence). V trimming: 3 bases; J trimming: 5 bases; junction bases outside the gene matches: 8.

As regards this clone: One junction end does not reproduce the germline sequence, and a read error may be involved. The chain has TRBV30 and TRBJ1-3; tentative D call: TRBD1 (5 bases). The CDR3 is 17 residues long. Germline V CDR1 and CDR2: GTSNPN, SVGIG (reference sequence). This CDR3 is CAWGVRGTRTSGNTIYF. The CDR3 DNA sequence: TGTGCCTGGGGTGTACGGGGGACCCGCACATCTGGAAACACCATATATTTT.

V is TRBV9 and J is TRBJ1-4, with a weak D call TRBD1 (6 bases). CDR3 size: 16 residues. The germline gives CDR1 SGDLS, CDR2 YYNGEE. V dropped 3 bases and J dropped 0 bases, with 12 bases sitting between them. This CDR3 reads CASSGGQLATNEKLFF. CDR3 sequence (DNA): TGTGCCAGCAGCGGGGGGCAGCTTGCAACTAATGAAAAACTGTTTTTT.

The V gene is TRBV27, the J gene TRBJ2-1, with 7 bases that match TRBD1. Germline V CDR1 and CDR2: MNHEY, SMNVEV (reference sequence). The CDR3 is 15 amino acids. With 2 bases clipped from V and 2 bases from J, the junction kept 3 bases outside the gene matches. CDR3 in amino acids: CASSLDRAPYNEQFF. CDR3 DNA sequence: TGTGCCAGCAGTTTAGACAGGGCCCCCTACAATGAGCAGTTCTTC.

In DNA form, the CDR3 reads TGTGCCAGCAGCTCCCTAGGCCGTCTAACGAACACTGAAGCTTTCTTT. Translated: CASSSLGRLTNTEAFF. V usage is TRBV7-9 and J usage is TRBJ1-1; D gene ambiguous. CDR3 size: 16 residues. Trimming removed 4 bases from V and 1 base from J, with 16 bases in between. Germline V CDR1 and CDR2: SEHNR, FQNEAQ (reference sequence).

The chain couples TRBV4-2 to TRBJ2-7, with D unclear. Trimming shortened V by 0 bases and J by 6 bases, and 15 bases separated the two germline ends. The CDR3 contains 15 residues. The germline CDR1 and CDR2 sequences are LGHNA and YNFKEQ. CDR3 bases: TGTGCCAGCAGCCAAGATCGGAGTCTAGTCGGCGAGCAGTACTTC. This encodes CASSQDRSLVGEQYF.

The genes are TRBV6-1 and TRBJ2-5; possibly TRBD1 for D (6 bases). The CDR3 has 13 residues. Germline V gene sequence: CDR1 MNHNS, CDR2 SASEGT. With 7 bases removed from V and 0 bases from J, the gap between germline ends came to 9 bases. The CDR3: CASNRQDQETQYF. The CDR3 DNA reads TGTGCCAGCAACCGACAGGACCAAGAGACCCAGTACTTC.

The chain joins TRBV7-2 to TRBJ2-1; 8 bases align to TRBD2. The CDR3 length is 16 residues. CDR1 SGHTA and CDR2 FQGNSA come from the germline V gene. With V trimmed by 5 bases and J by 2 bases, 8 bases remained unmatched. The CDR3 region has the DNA TGTGCCAGCAGCCCCTCTAGCGGGCCTCCCTACAATGAGCAGTTCTTC. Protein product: CASSPSSGPPYNEQFF.

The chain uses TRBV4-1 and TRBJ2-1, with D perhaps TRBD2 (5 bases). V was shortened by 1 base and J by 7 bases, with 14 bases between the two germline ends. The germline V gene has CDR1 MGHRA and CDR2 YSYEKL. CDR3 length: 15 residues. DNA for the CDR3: TGCGCCAGCAGCCAAGGTTCCAGCGGAGGTAATGAGCAGTTCTTC. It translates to CASSQGSSGGNEQFF.

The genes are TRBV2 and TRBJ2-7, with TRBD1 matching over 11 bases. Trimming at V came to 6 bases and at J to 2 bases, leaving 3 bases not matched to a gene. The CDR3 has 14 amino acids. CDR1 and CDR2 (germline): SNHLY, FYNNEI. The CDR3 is CASRPGQGAYEQYF. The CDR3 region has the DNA TGTGCCAGCAGACCGGGACAGGGGGCCTACGAGCAGTACTTC.

CDR3 region: CASSQEYAGTYEQYF. In DNA, the CDR3 is TGCGCCAGCAGCCAAGAATATGCAGGAACCTACGAGCAGTACTTC. The chain joins TRBV4-1 to TRBJ2-7; D not resolved. Deletions cut 0 bases from V and 2 bases from J, with 11 bases between. Germline lookup yields CDR1 MGHRA and CDR2 YSYEKL. The CDR3 is 15 amino acids.

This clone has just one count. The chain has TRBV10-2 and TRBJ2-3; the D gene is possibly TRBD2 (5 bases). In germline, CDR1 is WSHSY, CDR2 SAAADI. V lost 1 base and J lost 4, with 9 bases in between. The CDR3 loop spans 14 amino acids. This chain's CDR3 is CASSELLVSDTQYF. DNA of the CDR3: TGCGCCAGCAGTGAGTTACTAGTTTCAGATACGCAGTATTTT.

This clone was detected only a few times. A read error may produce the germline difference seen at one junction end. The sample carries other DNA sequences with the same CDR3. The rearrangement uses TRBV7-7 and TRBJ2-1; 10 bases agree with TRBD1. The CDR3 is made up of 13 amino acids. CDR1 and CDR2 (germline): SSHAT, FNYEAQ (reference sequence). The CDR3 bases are TGTGCTAGCAGCTCGGGACAGGGGAATGAGCAGTTCTTC. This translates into CASSSGQGNEQFF.

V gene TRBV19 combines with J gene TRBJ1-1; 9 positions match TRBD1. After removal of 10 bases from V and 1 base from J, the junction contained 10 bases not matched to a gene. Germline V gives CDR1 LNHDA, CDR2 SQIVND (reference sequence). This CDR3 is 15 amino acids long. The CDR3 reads CAIRKPGQGNTEAFF. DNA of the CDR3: TGTGCCATCCGAAAACCGGGACAGGGGAACACTGAAGCTTTCTTT. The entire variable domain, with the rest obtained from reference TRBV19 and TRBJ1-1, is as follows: DGGITQSPKYLFRKEGQNVTLSCEQNLNHDAMYWYRQDPGQGLRLIYYSQIVNDFQKGDIAEGYSVSREKKESFPLTVTSAQKNPTAFYLCAIRKPGQGNTEAFFGQGTRLTVV.

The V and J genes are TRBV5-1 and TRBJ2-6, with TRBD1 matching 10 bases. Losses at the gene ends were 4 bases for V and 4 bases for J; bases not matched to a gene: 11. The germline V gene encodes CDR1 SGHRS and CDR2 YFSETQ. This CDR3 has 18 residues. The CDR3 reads CASSRSGQGKAGANVLTF. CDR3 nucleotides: TGCGCCAGCAGCCGATCGGGACAGGGGAAGGCCGGGGCCAACGTCCTGACTTTC.

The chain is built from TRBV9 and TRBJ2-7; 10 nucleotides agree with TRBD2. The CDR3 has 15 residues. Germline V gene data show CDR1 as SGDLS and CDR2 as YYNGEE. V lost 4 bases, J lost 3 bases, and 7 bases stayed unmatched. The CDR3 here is CASSLGASGSYEQYF. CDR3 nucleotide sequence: TGTGCCAGCAGCCTAGGGGCTAGCGGGAGCTACGAGCAGTACTTC.

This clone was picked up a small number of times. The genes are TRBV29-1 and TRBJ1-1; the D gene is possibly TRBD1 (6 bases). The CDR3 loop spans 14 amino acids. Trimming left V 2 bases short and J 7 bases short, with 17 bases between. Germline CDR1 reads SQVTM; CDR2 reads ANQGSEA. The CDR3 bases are TGCAGCGTTGAATCGCCCGGACAGAGGGTTGAAGCTTTCTTT. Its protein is CSVESPGQRVEAFF.

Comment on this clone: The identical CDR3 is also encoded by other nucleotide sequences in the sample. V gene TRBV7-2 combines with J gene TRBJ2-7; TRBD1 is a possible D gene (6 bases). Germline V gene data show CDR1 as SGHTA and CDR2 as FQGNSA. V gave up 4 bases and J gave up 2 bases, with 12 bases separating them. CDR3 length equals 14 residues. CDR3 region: CASSSNRAAYEQYF. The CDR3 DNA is TGTGCCAGCAGCTCGAACAGGGCTGCCTACGAGCAGTACTTC.

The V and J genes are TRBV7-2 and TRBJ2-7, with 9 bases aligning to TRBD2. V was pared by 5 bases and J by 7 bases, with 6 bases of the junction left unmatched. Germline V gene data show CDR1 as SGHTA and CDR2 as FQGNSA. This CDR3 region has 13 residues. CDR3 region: CASSRGTSWEQYF. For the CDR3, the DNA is TGTGCCAGCAGCAGGGGGACTAGCTGGGAGCAGTACTTC.

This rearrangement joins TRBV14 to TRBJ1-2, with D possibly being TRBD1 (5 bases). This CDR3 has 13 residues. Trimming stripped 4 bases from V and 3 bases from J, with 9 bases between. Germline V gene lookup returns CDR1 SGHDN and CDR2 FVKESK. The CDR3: CASSRGSYYGYTF. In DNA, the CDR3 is TGTGCCAGCAGCCGGGGCAGTTACTATGGCTACACCTTC.

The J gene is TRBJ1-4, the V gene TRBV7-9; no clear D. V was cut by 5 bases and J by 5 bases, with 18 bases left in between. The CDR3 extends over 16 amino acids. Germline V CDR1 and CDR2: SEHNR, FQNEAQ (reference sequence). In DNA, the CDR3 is TGTGCCAGCAGCCCTAGGGCGGGAGAGCTAAATGAAAAACTGTTTTTT. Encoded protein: CASSPRAGELNEKLFF. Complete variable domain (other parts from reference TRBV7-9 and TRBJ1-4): DTGVSQNPRHKITKRGQNVTFRCDPISEHNRLYWYRQTLGQGPEFLTYFQNEAQLEKSRLLSDRFSAERPKGSFSTLEIQRTEQGDSAMYLCASSPRAGELNEKLFFGSGTQLSVL.

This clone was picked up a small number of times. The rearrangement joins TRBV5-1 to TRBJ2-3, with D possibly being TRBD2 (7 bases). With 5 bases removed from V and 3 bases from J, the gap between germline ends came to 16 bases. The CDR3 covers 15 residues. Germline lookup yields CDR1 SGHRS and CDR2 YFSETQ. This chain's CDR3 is CASSRGGGQTDTQYF. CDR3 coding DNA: TGCGCCAGCAGTCGGGGCGGGGGCCAGACAGATACGCAGTATTTT.

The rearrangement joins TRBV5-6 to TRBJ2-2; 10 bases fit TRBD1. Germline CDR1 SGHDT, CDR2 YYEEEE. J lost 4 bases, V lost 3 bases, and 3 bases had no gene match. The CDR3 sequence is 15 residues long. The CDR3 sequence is CASSSRDRGTGELFF. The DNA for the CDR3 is TGTGCCAGCAGCTCCCGGGACAGGGGCACCGGGGAGCTGTTTTTT.

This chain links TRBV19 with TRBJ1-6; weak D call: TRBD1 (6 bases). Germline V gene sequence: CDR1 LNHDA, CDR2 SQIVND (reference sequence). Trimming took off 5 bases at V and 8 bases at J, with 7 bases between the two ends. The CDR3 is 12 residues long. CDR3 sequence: CASSYRDSPLHF. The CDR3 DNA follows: TGTGCCAGTAGTTACAGGGATTCACCCCTCCACTTT.

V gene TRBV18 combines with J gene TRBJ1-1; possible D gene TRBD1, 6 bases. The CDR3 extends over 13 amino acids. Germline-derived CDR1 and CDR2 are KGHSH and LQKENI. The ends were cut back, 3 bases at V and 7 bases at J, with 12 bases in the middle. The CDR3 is CASSPRTDGEAFF. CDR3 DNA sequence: TGTGCCAGCTCACCCCGGACAGATGGTGAAGCTTTCTTT. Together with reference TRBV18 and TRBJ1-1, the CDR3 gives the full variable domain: NAGVMQNPRHLVRRRGQEARLRCSPMKGHSHVYWYRQLPEEGLKFMVYLQKENIIDESGMPKERFSAEFPKEGPSILRIQQVVRGDSAAYFCASSPRTDGEAFFGQGTRLTVV.

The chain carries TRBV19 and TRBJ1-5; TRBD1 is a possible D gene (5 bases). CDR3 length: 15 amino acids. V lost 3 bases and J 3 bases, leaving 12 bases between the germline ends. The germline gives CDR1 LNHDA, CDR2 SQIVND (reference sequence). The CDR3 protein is CASSIQGWSNQPQHF. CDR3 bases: TGTGCCAGTAGTATTCAGGGTTGGTCCAATCAGCCCCAGCATTTT.

The CDR3 DNA sequence: TGTGCCAGCAGTGAGTCAAAAGATACGCAGTATTTT. Residues: CASSESKDTQYF. The chain has TRBV6-4 and TRBJ2-3; D is uncertain. The CDR3 covers 12 residues. V shed 3 bases and J shed 5 bases, with 6 bases lying between them. Germline V gene data show CDR1 as MRHNA and CDR2 as SNTAGT.

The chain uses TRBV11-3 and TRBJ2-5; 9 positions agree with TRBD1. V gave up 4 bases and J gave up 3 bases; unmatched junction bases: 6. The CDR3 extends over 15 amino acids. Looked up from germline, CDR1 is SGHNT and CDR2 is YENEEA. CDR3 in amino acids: CASSSHRDREETQYF. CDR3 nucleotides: TGTGCCAGCAGCTCTCACCGGGACAGGGAAGAGACCCAGTACTTC.